This TCR beta chain was identified in a study of cytomegalovirus exposure and HLA in healthy donors. Regarding the study as a whole: The study dropped some indistinguishable V segments, TRBV6-2 and TRBV6-3 among them. Later analysis identified several of the most significant clusters that appeared linked to common viral pathogens. Data from an earlier analysis indicated that most TCR beta V segments were productive either about 87% or about 30% of the time.

The CDR3 is 16 amino acids. Germline assignment: CDR1 SGHDN and CDR2 FVKESK. Healthy bone marrow donors supplied every sample. Primers included in the PCR were 60 Vbeta and 13 Jbeta primers. Assay: immunoSEQ multiplex PCR; the TCRdb copy retains only in-frame clones and omits some. The sample includes 150,000 to 200,000 clones, 85% to 90% of them seen just once. Turning to this clone: Its target is not known. An end of the junction does not agree with germline; a read error may underlie this.

The clonotype originates from a woman in her late teens or twenties in good health and CMV-seronegative. What was sequenced was PBMCs. The chain uses TRBV14 and TRBJ1-1, with 11 bases that match TRBD1. CDR3 nucleotides: TGTGCTAGCAGCCACCTCGAGGGACAGGGGGGAACTGAAGCTTTCTTT. It yields the protein CASSHLEGQGGTEAFF.